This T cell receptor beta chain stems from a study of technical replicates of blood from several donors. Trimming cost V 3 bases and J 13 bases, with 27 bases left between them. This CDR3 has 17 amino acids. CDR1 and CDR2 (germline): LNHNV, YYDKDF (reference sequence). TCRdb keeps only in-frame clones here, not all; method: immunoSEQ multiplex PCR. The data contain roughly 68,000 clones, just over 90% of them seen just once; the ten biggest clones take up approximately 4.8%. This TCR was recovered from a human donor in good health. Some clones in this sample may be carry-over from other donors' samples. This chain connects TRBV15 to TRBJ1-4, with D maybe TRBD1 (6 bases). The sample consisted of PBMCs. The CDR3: CATSSADPGDGLFVLFF. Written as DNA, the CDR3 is TGTGCCACCAGCAGTGCCGATCCAGGGGACGGACTTTTCGTACTGTTTTTT.